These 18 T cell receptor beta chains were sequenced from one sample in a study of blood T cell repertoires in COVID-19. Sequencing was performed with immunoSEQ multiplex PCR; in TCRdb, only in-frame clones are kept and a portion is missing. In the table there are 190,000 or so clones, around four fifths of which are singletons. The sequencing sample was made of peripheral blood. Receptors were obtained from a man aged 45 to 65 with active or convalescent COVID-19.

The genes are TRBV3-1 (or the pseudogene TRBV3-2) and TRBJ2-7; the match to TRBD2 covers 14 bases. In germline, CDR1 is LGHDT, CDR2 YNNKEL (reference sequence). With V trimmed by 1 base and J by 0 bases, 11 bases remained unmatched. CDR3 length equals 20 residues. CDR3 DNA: TGTGCCAGCAGCCAAGCGGGGACTAGCGGGAGTTCCCTTATCTCCTACGAGCAGTACTTC. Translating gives CASSQAGTSGSSLISYEQYF.

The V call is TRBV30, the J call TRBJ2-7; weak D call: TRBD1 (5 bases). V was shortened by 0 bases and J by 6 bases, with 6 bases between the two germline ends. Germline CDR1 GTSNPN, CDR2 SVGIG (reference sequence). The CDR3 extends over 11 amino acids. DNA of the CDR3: TGTGCCTGGAGTGTCAGGGTCGAGCAGTACTTC. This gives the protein CAWSVRVEQYF.

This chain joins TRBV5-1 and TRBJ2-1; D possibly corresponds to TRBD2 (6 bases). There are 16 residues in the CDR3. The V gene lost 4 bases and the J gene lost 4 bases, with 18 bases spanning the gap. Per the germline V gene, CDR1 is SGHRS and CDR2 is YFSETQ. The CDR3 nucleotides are TGCGCCAGCAGCCTTCCGAGTAGCGGAGGGTACAATGAGCAGTTCTTC. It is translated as CASSLPSSGGYNEQFF.

In DNA, the CDR3 is TGTGCCAGCAGCGGTGGTCCGGGACTAGGCGGTGAGACCCAGTACTTC. Amino acids: CASSGGPGLGGETQYF. V gene TRBV9 combines with J gene TRBJ2-5; 8 bases agree with TRBD2. Trimming cost V 3 bases and J 5 bases; bases outside gene matches: 12. Germline CDR1 is SGDLS and CDR2 is YYNGEE. The CDR3 loop spans 16 amino acids.

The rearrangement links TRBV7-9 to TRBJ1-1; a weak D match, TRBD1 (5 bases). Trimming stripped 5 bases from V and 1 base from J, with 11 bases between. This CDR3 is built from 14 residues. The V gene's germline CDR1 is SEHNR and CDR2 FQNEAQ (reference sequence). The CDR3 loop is CASSHQTGNTEAFF. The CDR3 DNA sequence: TGTGCCAGCAGCCATCAAACAGGGAACACTGAAGCTTTCTTT.

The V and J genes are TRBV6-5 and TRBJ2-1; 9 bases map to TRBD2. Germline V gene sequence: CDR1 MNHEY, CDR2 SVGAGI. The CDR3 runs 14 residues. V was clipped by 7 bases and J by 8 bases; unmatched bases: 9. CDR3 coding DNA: TGTGCCAGCATATTAGGACTAGCGTTCGATGAGCAGTTCTTC. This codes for CASILGLAFDEQFF.

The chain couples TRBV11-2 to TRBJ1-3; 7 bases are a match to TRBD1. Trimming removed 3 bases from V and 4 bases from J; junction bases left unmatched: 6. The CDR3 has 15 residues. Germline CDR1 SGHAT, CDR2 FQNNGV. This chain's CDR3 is CASSLITGAGNTIYF. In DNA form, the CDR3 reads TGTGCCAGCAGCTTGATAACAGGGGCCGGAAACACCATATATTTT.

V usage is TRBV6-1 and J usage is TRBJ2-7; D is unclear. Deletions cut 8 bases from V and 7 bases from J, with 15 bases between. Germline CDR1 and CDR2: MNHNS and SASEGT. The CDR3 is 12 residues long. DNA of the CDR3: TGTGCCAGCGAGTCCCGAACTCGGGAGCAGTACTTC. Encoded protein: CASESRTREQYF.

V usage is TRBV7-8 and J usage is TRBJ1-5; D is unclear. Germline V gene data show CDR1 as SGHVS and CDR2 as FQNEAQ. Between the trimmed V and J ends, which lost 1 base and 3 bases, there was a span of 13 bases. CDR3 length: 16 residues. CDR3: CASSLVAGGLNQPQHF. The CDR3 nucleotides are TGTGCCAGCAGCTTAGTTGCGGGAGGGCTCAATCAGCCCCAGCATTTT.

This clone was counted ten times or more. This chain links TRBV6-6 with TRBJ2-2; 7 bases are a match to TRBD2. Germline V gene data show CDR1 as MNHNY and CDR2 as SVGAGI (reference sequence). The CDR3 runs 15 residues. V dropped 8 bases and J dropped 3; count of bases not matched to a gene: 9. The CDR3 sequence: CASASGLVDTGELFF. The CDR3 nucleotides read TGTGCCAGCGCATCAGGACTAGTAGACACCGGGGAGCTGTTTTTT.

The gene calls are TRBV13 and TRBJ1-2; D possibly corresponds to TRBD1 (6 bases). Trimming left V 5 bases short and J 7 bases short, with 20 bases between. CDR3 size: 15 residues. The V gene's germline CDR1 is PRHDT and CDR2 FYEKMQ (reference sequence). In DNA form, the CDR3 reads TGTGCCAGCAGCCCTACTCGAACAGGGATGACTGGCTACACCTTC. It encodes CASSPTRTGMTGYTF. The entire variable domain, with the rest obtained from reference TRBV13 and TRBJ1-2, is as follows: AAGVIQSPRHLIKEKRETATLKCYPIPRHDTVYWYQQGPGQDPQFLISFYEKMQSDKGSIPDRFSAQQFSDYHSELNMSSLELGDSALYFCASSPTRTGMTGYTFGSGTRLTVV.

CDR3 in amino acids: CASSTIDSRNEKLFF. The CDR3 region has the DNA TGCGCCAGCAGTACTATTGACAGCCGTAATGAAAAACTGTTTTTT. This chain connects TRBV5-1 to TRBJ1-4, with D tentatively TRBD1 (5 bases). Germline CDR1 is SGHRS and CDR2 is YFSETQ. The V and J ends lost 5 bases and 4 bases respectively, with 15 bases between them. The CDR3 totals 15 residues.

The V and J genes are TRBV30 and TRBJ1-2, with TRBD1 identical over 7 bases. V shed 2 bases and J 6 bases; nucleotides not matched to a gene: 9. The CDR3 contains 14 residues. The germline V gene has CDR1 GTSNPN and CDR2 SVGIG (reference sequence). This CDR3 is CAWSPLTGVDGYTF. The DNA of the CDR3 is TGTGCCTGGAGTCCACTTACAGGGGTAGATGGCTACACCTTC.

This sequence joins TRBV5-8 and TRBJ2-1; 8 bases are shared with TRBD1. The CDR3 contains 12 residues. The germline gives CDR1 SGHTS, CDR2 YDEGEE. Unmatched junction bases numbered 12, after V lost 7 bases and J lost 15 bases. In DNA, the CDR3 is TGTGCCAGCCTCAGGACAGGGCGGTTTATGTTCTTC. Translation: CASLRTGRFMFF.

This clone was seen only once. The CDR3 region is CASSGQGDKRITYEQYF. The DNA of the CDR3 is TGTGCCAGCAGTGGACAGGGGGATAAACGGATAACCTACGAGCAGTACTTC. The chain recombines TRBV2 with TRBJ2-7, with TRBD1 identical over 9 bases. This CDR3 contains 17 residues. V was clipped by 4 bases and J by 2 bases; unmatched bases: 12. The germline CDR1 and CDR2 sequences are SNHLY and FYNNEI.

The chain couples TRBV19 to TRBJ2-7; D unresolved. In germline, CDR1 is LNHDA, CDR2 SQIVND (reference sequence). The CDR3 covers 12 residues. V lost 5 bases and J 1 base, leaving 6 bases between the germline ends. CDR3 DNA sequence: TGTGCCAGTAGTGAAACTTCCTACGAGCAGTACTTC. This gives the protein CASSETSYEQYF.

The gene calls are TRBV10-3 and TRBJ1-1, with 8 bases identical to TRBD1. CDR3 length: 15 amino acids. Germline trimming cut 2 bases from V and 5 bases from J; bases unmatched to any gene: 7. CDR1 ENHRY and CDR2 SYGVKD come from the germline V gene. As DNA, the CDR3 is TGTGCCATCAGTGAGGGACAGGGTGGAACGACTGAAGCTTTCTTT. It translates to CAISEGQGGTTEAFF.

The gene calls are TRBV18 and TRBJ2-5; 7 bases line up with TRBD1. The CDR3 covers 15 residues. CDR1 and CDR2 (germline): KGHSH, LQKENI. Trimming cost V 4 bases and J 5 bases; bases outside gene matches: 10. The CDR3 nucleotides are TGTGCCAGCTCACTCCGGGACAGTCGAATCGAGACCCAGTACTTC. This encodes CASSLRDSRIETQYF. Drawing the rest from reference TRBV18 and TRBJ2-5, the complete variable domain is NAGVMQNPRHLVRRRGQEARLRCSPMKGHSHVYWYRQLPEEGLKFMVYLQKENIIDESGMPKERFSAEFPKEGPSILRIQQVVRGDSAAYFCASSLRDSRIETQYFGPGTRLLVL.